This T cell receptor (beta chain) is from a study of T-cell reconstitution after alpha-beta-depleted transplantation in children. This sample's TCRbeta library carried unique molecular identifier barcodes. MiXCR, run by TCRdb on the PCR reads, gives a single entry per CDR3 protein. The table records about a million distinct CDR3 sequences, about 29% of them present only once. The CDR3 is 17 residues long. V shed 6 bases and J 6 bases; nucleotides not matched to a gene: 13. Germline V gives CDR1 MNHNS, CDR2 SASEGT. Source: PBMCs, mostly from graft donor cells, taken 360 days after TCRalphabeta/CD19-depleted stem cell transplant. This sequence joins TRBV6-1 and TRBJ2-1; 11 nucleotides match TRBD1. The source is a boy in the first two years of life who had a stem cell transplant for SCID, so the T cells may come from the graft donor. DNA for the CDR3: TGTGCCAGCAGCCTCATCCGGACAGGGGGCATCCCCAATGAGCAGTTCTTC. It yields the protein CASSLIRTGGIPNEQFF.